This TCR beta chain was documented in a study of blood T cell repertoires in COVID-19. Study information: Spain, Italy and the United States supplied samples that represented acute and convalescent COVID-19.

Per the study methods: Amplification from reference gene primers served as the basis for estimated nucleated cell counts. TCRdb's table, derived via immunoSEQ multiplex PCR, lists solely in-frame clones and lacks some. The V and J calls and clone size are taken from that table; D and trimming were inferred from the DNA. Of almost 55,000 clones in the sample, about nine tenths were seen once. The sequenced material came from peripheral blood. The sequence was collected from a woman aged 40 to 50 with active COVID-19.

The CDR3 spells CASSSLLGPKNIQYF. In DNA, the CDR3 is TGTGCCAGCAGCTCCTTACTTGGGCCCAAAAACATTCAGTACTTC. V usage is TRBV7-9 and J usage is TRBJ2-4, with no clear D. Per germline, CDR1 SEHNR and CDR2 FQNEAQ (reference sequence). CDR3 size: 15 residues. Trimming shortened V by 4 bases and J by 2 bases, and 12 bases separated the two germline ends.